This section outlines one T cell receptor beta chain sequence together with its context. The CDR3 is 15 residues long. V was pared by 7 bases and J by 5 bases, with 17 bases between. Germline CDR1 reads SNHLY; CDR2 reads FYNNEI. Per the original methods: Estimation of nucleated cell counts was performed using reference gene primer amplification. Here immunoSEQ multiplex PCR was the method, and the copy in TCRdb shows in-frame clones only, minus some. V and J calls and clone size are copied from that table; D and trimming were computed from the DNA. The sample yields about 120,000 clones, 80% seen once. The entry originates in a study of blood T cell repertoires in COVID-19. Overall study: PBMCs, B-cell-depleted T cells, or T cells were the source of the cDNA or gDNA that made up the material.

The TCR comes from a human donor in a cohort sampled during active COVID-19. The source material was peripheral blood. The chain employs TRBV2 and TRBJ1-4, with a tentative D call TRBD1 (5 bases). CDR3 protein: CASNGREGRNEKLFF. The CDR3 DNA is TGTGCCAGCAATGGCAGGGAAGGAAGGAATGAAAAACTGTTTTTT.